One T cell receptor beta chain is described in this entry. Documented time point: baseline, week 1 (first vaccination visit). Treatment given: pre-vaccination baseline after standard-of-care therapy. These data are taken from a study of a mutant IDH1 vaccine in newly diagnosed glioma. Study-wide context: The sex distribution of treated patients was approximately 62% male and about 38% female, with a mean age of roughly 40 years. Patients were pretreated with radiotherapy, temozolomide, or both, mostly both.

This table comes from immunoSEQ multiplex PCR, and its TCRdb copy is limited to in-frame clones, with some not included. The sample carries approximately 54,000 clones, approximately 80% recorded once. The CDR3 contains 13 residues. Germline V lookup: CDR1 SGHRS, CDR2 YFSETQ. The V gene lost 0 bases and the J gene lost 6 bases, with 9 bases spanning the gap. V and J are TRBV5-1 and TRBJ1-1, with D perhaps matching TRBD1 (5 bases). The TCR originated in a man in his late teens or twenties with glioma. The sequencing here drew on PBMCs, taken from a glioma patient treated with radiotherapy, temozolomide or both. The DNA for the CDR3 is TGCGCCAGCAGCTTGGGACAGAAACCTGAAGCTTTCTTT. Translating it yields CASSLGQKPEAFF.